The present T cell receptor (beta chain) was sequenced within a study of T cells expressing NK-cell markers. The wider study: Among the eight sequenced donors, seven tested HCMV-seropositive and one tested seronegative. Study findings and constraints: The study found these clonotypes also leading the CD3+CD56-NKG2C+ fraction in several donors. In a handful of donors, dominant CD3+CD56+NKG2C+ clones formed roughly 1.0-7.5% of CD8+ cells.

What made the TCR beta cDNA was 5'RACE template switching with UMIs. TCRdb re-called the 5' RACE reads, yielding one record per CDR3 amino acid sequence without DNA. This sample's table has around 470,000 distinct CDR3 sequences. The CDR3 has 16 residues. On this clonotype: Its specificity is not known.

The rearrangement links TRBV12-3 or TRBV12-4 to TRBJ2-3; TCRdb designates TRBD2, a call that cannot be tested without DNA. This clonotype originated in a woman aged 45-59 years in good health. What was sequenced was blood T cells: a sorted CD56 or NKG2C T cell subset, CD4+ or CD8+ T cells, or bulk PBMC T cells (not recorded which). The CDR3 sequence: CASSLLASGKTDTQYF.